The sequence of this T cell receptor beta chain was determined in a study of CD8 T cells in ankylosing spondylitis. Study findings and constraints: Blood from ankylosing spondylitis patients appeared to carry a characteristic eight-variant TCR beta motif. From matched ankylosing spondylitis synovial fluid, disease-linked clones were reportedly recovered at significantly enriched levels.

This clonotype was counted only a few times. Its antigen remains unidentified. Trimming shortened V by 4 bases and J by 1 base, and 12 bases separated the two germline ends. The V gene's germline CDR1 is SGHNT and CDR2 YYREEE (reference sequence). The CDR3 consists of 16 residues. Preparation of TCR beta libraries was done by quantitative 5'-RACE with molecular barcodes. TCRdb reanalysed the 5' RACE reads using MiXCR and keeps one entry per CDR3 protein. The sample has about 240,000 distinct CDR3 sequences, approximately 9% seen once. Sequenced: blood, either unsorted or a sorted T cell fraction (not recorded which). The V gene is TRBV5-4, the J gene TRBJ2-6; unclear D gene. This clonotype was obtained from a male donor with ankylosing spondylitis or in good health (not recorded which). DNA for the CDR3: TGTGCCAGCAGCAATTTCGCAACATCTGGGGCCAACGTCCTGACTTTC. Residues: CASSNFATSGANVLTF.